This TCR beta chain was captured in a study of human T cells and chemical hapten exposure. Whole-study results and caveats: Expanded TCRs formed significantly more large CDR3 similarity clusters than controls.

Time point in this sample: patch test 1, 2 weeks after DPC sensitization. Described treatment: therapeutic diphenylcyclopropenone sensitization with weekly scalp DPC. This clonotype was picked up a small number of times. The antigen remains undetermined. MiXCR, run by TCRdb on the RACE reads, gives a single entry per CDR3 protein. The sample records 84,000 or so distinct CDR3 sequences, roughly 10% being singletons. Trimming at V came to 4 bases and at J to 6 bases, leaving 5 bases not matched to a gene. CDR3 length equals 14 residues. In germline, CDR1 is SGHRS, CDR2 YFSETQ. This chain joins TRBV5-1 and TRBJ2-7, with TRBD2 identical over 12 bases. The input for sequencing was whole blood, taken in connection with sensitization to the hapten diphenylcyclopropenone (DPC). This sequence was found in a man aged 40-49 years with alopecia areata. Some clones in this sample may be carry-over from other donors' samples. The CDR3 loop is CASSTSGRTREQYF. The CDR3 nucleotides read TGCGCCAGCAGCACTAGCGGGAGGACTCGCGAGCAGTACTTC. The variable domain in full, completed from reference TRBV5-1 and TRBJ2-7, reads KAGVTQTPRYLIKTRGQQVTLSCSPISGHRSVSWYQQTPGQGLQFLFEYFSETQRNKGNFPGRFSGRQFSNSRSEMNVSTLELGDSALYLCASSTSGRTREQYFGPGTRLTVT.